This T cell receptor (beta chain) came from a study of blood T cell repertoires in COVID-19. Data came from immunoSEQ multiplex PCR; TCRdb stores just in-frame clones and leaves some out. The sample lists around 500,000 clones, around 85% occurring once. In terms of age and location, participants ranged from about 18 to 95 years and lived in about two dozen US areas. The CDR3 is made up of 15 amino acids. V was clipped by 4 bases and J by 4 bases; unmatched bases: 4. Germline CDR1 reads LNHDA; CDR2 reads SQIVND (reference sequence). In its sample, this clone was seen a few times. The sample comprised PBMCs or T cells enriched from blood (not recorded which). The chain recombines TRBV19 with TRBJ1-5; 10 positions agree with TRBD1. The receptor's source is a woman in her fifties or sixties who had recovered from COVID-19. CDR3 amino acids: CASSKTGGRNQPQHF. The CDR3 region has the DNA TGTGCCAGTAGTAAGACAGGGGGCAGGAATCAGCCCCAGCATTTT.